This T cell receptor (beta chain) emerged from a study of siplizumab effects on memory and regulatory T cells (dated 2019 in TCRdb). Study-wide context: The study examined how the anti-CD2 antibody siplizumab affects alloreactive T-cell subsets in allogeneic mixed lymphocyte reactions built from human PBMCs. What the study reported, not specific to this receptor: The cumulative frequency of alloreactive sequences that could be traced back to unstimulated CD4+ memory T cells was significantly reduced by siplizumab. Of the alloreactive CD4+ clones that could be mapped, the Treg-derived share averaged around 64% with siplizumab compared with around 25% in control reactions. For roughly 75-95% of proliferating CD4+ or CD8+ clones, no naive or memory phenotype could be assigned. Whether proliferating Tregs from siplizumab cultures actually had suppressive function was not functionally confirmed. Because sequences at frequencies below about 10^-5 were poorly captured, only a minor fraction of alloreactive clones could be mapped back to unstimulated subsets. Unstimulated naive T cells appeared to be more diverse than memory T cells, and naive cells seemed to make a substantial contribution to the alloresponse.

In addition, sequencing in three donor pairs included unstimulated CD8+ effector memory subsets alongside CD4+ naive, CD8+ naive, CD8+ TEMRA and CD4+ memory subsets. Sorted unstimulated T cells, along with proliferating T cells recovered from mixed lymphocyte reactions, underwent TCRbeta CDR3 sequencing. Fresh whole blood from about eleven HLA-typed healthy donors served as the source for isolating PBMCs. Preparation of the library involved the immunoSEQ multiplex PCR assay. Roughly 10^5 TCR templates per sample were assayed on the deep sequencing platform. Genomic DNA extracted from sorted T cells was used for TCRbeta CDR3 sequencing. Per the authors' processing: Clonal analysis of TCRbeta CDR3 data was done in the R programming language. Unstimulated samples were compared with post-reaction CFSE-low samples to define alloreactive CD4+ and CD8+ clones. Alloreactive CD4+ clones were assigned to regulatory or non-regulatory origin by matching sequences to sorted unstimulated Treg and non-Treg repertoires. Held by TCRdb, this immuneACCESS table contains in-frame sequences only and omits some clones. Under half of the omission traces to an unresolved V gene where checked; the cause of the rest is unknown. V and J calls and clone size come straight from that table; D and trimming were deduced from the DNA. Within this sample are around 6,500 clones, with roughly 63% of them counted one time only. Over 12% of the sample is in the top ten clones.

To note about this clone: It has no known antigen specificity. Per-base qualities were not stored, and no clone one base away is much larger.

From the germline V gene, CDR1 is KGHSH and CDR2 is LQKENI. The CDR3, cysteine through phenylalanine, is 11 amino acids long. Only the CDR3 part of the read is kept: 33 bases, read in frame from the first base. V is shortened by 3 bases, J by 3 bases, and the region joining them spans 3 bases. The chain joins TRBV18 to TRBJ2-7; the D gene is not confidently resolved. The receptor's source is a human donor in good health. The source material was effector memory CD8+ T cells sorted from blood. The cell subset or site label for this specimen denotes: unstimulated CD8+ effector memory T cells. The sequenced DNA is TGTGCCAGCTCACCCGGCTACGAGCAGTACTTC. Its translation reads: CASSPGYEQYF. Reference TRBV18 and TRBJ2-7 proteins supply the regions before and after the CDR3; the full variable domain is: NAGVMQNPRHLVRRRGQEARLRCSPMKGHSHVYWYRQLPEEGLKFMVYLQKENIIDESGMPKERFSAEFPKEGPSILRIQQVVRGDSAAYFCASSPGYEQYFGPGTRLTVT.